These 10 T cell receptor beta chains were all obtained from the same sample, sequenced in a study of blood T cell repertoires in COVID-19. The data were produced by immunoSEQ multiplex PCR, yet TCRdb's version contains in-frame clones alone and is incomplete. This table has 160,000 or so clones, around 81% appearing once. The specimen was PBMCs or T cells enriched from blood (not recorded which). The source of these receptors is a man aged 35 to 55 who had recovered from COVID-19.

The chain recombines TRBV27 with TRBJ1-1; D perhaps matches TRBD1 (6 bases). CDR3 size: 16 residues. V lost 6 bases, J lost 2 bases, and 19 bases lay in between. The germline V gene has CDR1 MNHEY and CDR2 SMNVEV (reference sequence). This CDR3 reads CASRPRGRDTNTEAFF. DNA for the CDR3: TGTGCCAGCAGGCCCCGAGGCCGGGACACCAACACTGAAGCTTTCTTT.

The CDR3 region is CASTGLGDGYTF. The DNA of the CDR3 is TGTGCCAGCACGGGTCTCGGGGATGGCTACACCTTC. The J gene is TRBJ1-2, the V gene TRBV7-9; no firm D call. Germline loops: CDR1 SEHNR, CDR2 FQNEAQ (reference sequence). Between the trimmed V and J ends, which lost 7 bases and 6 bases, there was a span of 12 bases. The CDR3 covers 12 residues.

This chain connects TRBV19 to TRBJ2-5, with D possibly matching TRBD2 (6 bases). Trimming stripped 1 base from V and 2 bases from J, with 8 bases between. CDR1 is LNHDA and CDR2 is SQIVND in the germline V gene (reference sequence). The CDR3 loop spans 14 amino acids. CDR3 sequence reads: CASSIGSGQETQYF. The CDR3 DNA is TGTGCCAGTAGTATAGGAAGCGGGCAAGAGACCCAGTACTTC. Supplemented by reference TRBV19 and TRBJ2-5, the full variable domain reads DGGITQSPKYLFRKEGQNVTLSCEQNLNHDAMYWYRQDPGQGLRLIYYSQIVNDFQKGDIAEGYSVSREKKESFPLTVTSAQKNPTAFYLCASSIGSGQETQYFGPGTRLLVL.

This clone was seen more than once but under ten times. The CDR3 spells CASSPGLRGEETQYF. In nucleotides, the CDR3 is TGTGCCAGCTCACCAGGGCTGCGGGGGGAAGAGACCCAGTACTTC. This chain uses TRBV18 with TRBJ2-5; TRBD2 agrees at 8 bases. CDR1 KGHSH and CDR2 LQKENI come from the germline V gene. The CDR3 loop spans 15 amino acids. The ends lost 2 bases at V and 3 bases at J; junction bases unmatched: 5.

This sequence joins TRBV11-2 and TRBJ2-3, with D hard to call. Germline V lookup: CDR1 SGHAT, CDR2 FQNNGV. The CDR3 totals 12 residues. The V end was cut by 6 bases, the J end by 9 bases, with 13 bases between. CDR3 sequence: CASSPSSWTQYF. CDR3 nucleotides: TGTGCCAGCAGTCCGTCGAGTTGGACGCAGTATTTT.

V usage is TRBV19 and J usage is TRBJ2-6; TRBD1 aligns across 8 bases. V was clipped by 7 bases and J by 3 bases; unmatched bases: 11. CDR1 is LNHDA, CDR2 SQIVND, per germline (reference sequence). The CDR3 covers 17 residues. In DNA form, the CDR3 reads TGTGCCAGTACCCCCCTGGAGACAGGGGTTGGGGCCAACGTCCTGACTTTC. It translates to CASTPLETGVGANVLTF.

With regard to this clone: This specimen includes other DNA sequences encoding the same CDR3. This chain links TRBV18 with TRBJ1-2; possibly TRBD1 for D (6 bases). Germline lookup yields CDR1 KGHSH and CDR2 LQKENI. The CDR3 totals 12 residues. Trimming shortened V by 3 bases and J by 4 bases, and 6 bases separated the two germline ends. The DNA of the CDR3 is TGTGCCAGCTCACCGGACAGCTATGGCTACACCTTC. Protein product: CASSPDSYGYTF.

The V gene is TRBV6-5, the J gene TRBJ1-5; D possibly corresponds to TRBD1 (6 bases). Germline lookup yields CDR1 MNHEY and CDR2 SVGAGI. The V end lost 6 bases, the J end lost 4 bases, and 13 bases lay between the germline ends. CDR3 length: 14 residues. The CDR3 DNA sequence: TGTGCCAGCAGGAAGGGACAAGGGAATCAGCCCCAGCATTTT. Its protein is CASRKGQGNQPQHF.

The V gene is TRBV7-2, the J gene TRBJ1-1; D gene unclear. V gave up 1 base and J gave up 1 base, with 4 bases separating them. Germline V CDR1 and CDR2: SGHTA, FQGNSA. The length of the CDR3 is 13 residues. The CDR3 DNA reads TGTGCCAGCAGCTTAGAAGCGAACACTGAAGCTTTCTTT. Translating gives CASSLEANTEAFF.

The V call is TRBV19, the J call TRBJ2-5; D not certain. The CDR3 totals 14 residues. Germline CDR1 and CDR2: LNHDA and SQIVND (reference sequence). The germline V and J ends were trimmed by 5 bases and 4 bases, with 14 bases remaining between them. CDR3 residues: CASSGHILPETQYF. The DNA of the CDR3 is TGTGCCAGTAGTGGGCATATCTTGCCAGAGACCCAGTACTTC.